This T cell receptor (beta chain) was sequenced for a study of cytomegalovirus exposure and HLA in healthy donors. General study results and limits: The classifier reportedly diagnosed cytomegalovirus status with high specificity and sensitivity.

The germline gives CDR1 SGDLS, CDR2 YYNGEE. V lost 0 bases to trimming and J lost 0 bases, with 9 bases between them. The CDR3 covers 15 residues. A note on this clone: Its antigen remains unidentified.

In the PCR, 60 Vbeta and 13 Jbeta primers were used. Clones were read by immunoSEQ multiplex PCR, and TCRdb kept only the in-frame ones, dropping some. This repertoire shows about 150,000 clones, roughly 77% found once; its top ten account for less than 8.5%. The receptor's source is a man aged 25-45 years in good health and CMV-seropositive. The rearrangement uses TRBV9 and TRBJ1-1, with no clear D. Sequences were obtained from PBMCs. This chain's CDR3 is CASSVGPQMNTEAFF. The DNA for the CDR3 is TGTGCCAGCAGCGTAGGGCCACAGATGAACACTGAAGCTTTCTTT.